A selection of T cell receptor beta chains follows, all from one sample in a study of a mutant IDH1 vaccine in newly diagnosed glioma. Clones were read by immunoSEQ multiplex PCR, and TCRdb kept only the in-frame ones, dropping some. The table shows fewer than 95,000 clones, with more than 80% occurring only once. These receptors' antigens are unknown. The sample here was PBMCs, taken from a glioma patient whose treatment included an IDH1 peptide vaccine. All receptors derive from a man aged 40-49 years with glioma. Each CDR3 is given with its conserved first and last residue. The order of the fields is clone size, V gene, J gene, CDR3 protein. Clone sizes are given selectively: once, few, many, or a class where the clone is expanded.

abundance: .; v_gene: TRBV18; j_gene: TRBJ1-1; CDR3aa: CASSPTGGRTEAFF
abundance: once; v_gene: TRBV10-3; j_gene: TRBJ2-5; CDR3aa: CAISANLGETQYF
abundance: .; v_gene: TRBV28; j_gene: TRBJ2-3; CDR3aa: CASSLYGSGSTDTQYF
abundance: .; v_gene: TRBV15; j_gene: TRBJ2-7; CDR3aa: CATSRDHLGSRQYF
abundance: few; v_gene: TRBV7-2; j_gene: TRBJ2-2; CDR3aa: CASSFRDTYTGELFF
abundance: .; v_gene: TRBV5-6; j_gene: TRBJ1-5; CDR3aa: CASSGSRSNQPQHF
abundance: .; v_gene: TRBV28; j_gene: TRBJ2-5; CDR3aa: CASSTRDRYQETQYF
abundance: .; v_gene: TRBV12-5; j_gene: TRBJ2-7; CDR3aa: CASGPVSYEQYF
abundance: .; v_gene: TRBV6-6; j_gene: TRBJ2-1; CDR3aa: CASLQPGVNEQFF
abundance: .; v_gene: TRBV6-5; j_gene: TRBJ2-5; CDR3aa: CASSLSNLQETQYF
abundance: .; v_gene: TRBV7-8; j_gene: TRBJ2-1; CDR3aa: CASSHRRAAYNEQFF
abundance: .; v_gene: TRBV19; j_gene: TRBJ1-5; CDR3aa: CASSIRDSGQPQHF
abundance: once; v_gene: TRBV5-6; j_gene: TRBJ2-3; CDR3aa: CASSSRQGLYTDTQYF
abundance: .; v_gene: TRBV6-6; j_gene: TRBJ1-3; CDR3aa: CASSLFTKGPGNTIYF
abundance: few; v_gene: TRBV7-2; j_gene: TRBJ2-4; CDR3aa: CASSLGTRGAKNIQYF
abundance: .; v_gene: TRBV4-2; j_gene: TRBJ2-2; CDR3aa: CASSQGRDRGTGELFF
abundance: .; v_gene: TRBV5-1; j_gene: TRBJ2-5; CDR3aa: CASSTQPGHARETQYF
abundance: .; v_gene: TRBV5-1; j_gene: TRBJ1-6; CDR3aa: CASSREGQHDSPLHF
abundance: .; v_gene: TRBV9; j_gene: TRBJ2-5; CDR3aa: CASSVDPLGLVEETQYF
abundance: .; v_gene: TRBV4-3; j_gene: TRBJ2-5; CDR3aa: CASSQDWGGAETQYF
abundance: .; v_gene: TRBV15; j_gene: TRBJ2-3; CDR3aa: CATSTYPPIRTDTQYF
abundance: few; v_gene: TRBV2; j_gene: TRBJ1-2; CDR3aa: CASSDRIYGYTF
abundance: .; v_gene: TRBV4-2; j_gene: TRBJ2-7; CDR3aa: CASRPGQQSYEQYF
abundance: .; v_gene: TRBV2; j_gene: TRBJ2-7; CDR3aa: CASSSGRSSYEQYF
abundance: .; v_gene: TRBV6-5; j_gene: TRBJ1-5; CDR3aa: CASSLGTNQPQHF
abundance: .; v_gene: TRBV4-3; j_gene: TRBJ2-1; CDR3aa: CASSQDVVRGKEQFF
abundance: few; v_gene: TRBV6-6; j_gene: TRBJ1-3; CDR3aa: CASTQGIGNTIYF
abundance: .; v_gene: TRBV6-6; j_gene: TRBJ1-1; CDR3aa: CASSYSGGNTEAFF
abundance: .; v_gene: TRBV25-1; j_gene: TRBJ2-7; CDR3aa: CASSESLLGEQYF
abundance: few; v_gene: TRBV6-5; j_gene: TRBJ2-3; CDR3aa: CASMAPGTDTQYF
abundance: .; v_gene: TRBV7-6; j_gene: TRBJ1-6; CDR3aa: CASSLDKRSPLHF
abundance: .; v_gene: TRBV5-1; j_gene: TRBJ2-2; CDR3aa: CASSPSLPGSANTGELFF
abundance: .; v_gene: TRBV7-2; j_gene: TRBJ1-4; CDR3aa: CASSTRGEKLFF
abundance: .; v_gene: TRBV10-3; j_gene: TRBJ1-2; CDR3aa: CAISGAGDTYGYTF
abundance: .; v_gene: TRBV5-6; j_gene: TRBJ2-3; CDR3aa: CASSGSLGTDTQYF
abundance: .; v_gene: TRBV7-9; j_gene: TRBJ2-1; CDR3aa: CASSLERGSYNEQFF
abundance: .; v_gene: TRBV27; j_gene: TRBJ2-1; CDR3aa: CASSDTTEGNEQFF
abundance: .; v_gene: TRBV27; j_gene: TRBJ1-2; CDR3aa: CASSPQRIPQYGYTF
abundance: .; v_gene: TRBV11-3; j_gene: TRBJ2-7; CDR3aa: CASSSLPGITGSGDSYEQYF
abundance: .; v_gene: TRBV7-4; j_gene: TRBJ2-3; CDR3aa: CASSPRTSGRGDTQYF
abundance: once; v_gene: TRBV6-5; j_gene: TRBJ2-1; CDR3aa: CASSYSGGEQFF
abundance: .; v_gene: TRBV30; j_gene: TRBJ1-6; CDR3aa: CAWTIGQGAWGWNSPLHF
abundance: once; v_gene: TRBV12-5; j_gene: TRBJ1-1; CDR3aa: CASGLPGGGLFTEAFF
abundance: .; v_gene: TRBV9; j_gene: TRBJ1-2; CDR3aa: CASSAGPLFNYGYTF
abundance: .; v_gene: TRBV5-1; j_gene: TRBJ1-2; CDR3aa: CASSLGDRVYGYTF
abundance: once; v_gene: TRBV30; j_gene: TRBJ1-5; CDR3aa: CAWGVGQPQHF
abundance: .; v_gene: TRBV19; j_gene: TRBJ2-1; CDR3aa: CASSMEGGRLGNEQFF
abundance: .; v_gene: TRBV19; j_gene: TRBJ1-1; CDR3aa: CASSMGQGGTEAFF
abundance: .; v_gene: TRBV9; j_gene: TRBJ2-7; CDR3aa: CASSPSPGAAYEQYF
abundance: .; v_gene: TRBV27; j_gene: TRBJ1-1; CDR3aa: CASSFHRGQAFF
abundance: .; v_gene: TRBV5-6; j_gene: TRBJ1-2; CDR3aa: CASSLTPGQPNYGYTF
abundance: .; v_gene: TRBV20-1; j_gene: TRBJ2-3; CDR3aa: CRPPTSETQYF
abundance: .; v_gene: TRBV21-1; j_gene: TRBJ2-3; CDR3aa: CASSHLSRRGGTDTQYF
abundance: .; v_gene: TRBV7-8; j_gene: TRBJ1-3; CDR3aa: CASSTWTGRNTIYF
abundance: .; v_gene: TRBV28; j_gene: TRBJ1-1; CDR3aa: CASSLLNGMNTEAFF